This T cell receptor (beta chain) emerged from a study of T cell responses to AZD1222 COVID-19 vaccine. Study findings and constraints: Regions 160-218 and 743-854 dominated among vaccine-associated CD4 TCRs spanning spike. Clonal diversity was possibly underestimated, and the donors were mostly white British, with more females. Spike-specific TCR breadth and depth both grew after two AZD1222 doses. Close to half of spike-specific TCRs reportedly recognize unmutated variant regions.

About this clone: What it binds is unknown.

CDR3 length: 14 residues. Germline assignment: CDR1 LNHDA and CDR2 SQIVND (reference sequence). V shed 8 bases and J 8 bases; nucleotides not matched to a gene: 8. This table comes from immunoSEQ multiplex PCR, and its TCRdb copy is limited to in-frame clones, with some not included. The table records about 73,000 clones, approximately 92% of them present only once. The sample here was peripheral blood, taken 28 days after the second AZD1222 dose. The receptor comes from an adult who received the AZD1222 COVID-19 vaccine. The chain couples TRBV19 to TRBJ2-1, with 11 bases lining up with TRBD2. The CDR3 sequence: CASLAGGPRDEQFF. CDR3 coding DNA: TGTGCCAGTTTAGCGGGAGGGCCCAGGGATGAGCAGTTCTTC.